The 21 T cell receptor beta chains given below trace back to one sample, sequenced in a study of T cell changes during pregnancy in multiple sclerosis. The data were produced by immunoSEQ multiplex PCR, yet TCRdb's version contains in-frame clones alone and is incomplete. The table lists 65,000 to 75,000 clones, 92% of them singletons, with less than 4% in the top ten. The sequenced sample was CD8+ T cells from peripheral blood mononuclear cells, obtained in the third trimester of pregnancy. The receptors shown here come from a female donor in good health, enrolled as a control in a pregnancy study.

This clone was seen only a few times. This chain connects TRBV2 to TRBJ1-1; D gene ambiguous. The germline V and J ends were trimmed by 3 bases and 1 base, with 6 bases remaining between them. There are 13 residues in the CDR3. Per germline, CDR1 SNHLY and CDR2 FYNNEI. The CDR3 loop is CASSDRGNTEAFF. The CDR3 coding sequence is TGTGCCAGCAGTGATCGAGGGAACACTGAAGCTTTCTTT.

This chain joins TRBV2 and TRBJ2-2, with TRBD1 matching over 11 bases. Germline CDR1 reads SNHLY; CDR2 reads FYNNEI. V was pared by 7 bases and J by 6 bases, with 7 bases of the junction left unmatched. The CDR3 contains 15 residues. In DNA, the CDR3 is TGTGCCAGCACTCAAAGGACAGGGGGCTCCGGGGAGCTGTTTTTT. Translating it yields CASTQRTGGSGELFF.

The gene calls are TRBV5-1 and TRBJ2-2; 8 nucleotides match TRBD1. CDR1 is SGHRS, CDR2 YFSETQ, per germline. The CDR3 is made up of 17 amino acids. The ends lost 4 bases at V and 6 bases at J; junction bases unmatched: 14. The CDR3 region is CASSPRNTGGGSGELFF. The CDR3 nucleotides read TGCGCCAGCAGCCCTAGGAACACAGGGGGAGGATCCGGGGAGCTGTTTTTT.

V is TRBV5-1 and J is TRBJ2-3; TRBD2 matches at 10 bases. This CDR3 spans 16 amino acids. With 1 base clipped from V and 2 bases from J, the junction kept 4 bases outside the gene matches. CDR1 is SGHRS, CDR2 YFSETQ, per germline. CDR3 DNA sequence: TGCGCCAGCAGCTTGCGTAGCGGGGGGCCCACAGATACGCAGTATTTT. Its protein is CASSLRSGGPTDTQYF.

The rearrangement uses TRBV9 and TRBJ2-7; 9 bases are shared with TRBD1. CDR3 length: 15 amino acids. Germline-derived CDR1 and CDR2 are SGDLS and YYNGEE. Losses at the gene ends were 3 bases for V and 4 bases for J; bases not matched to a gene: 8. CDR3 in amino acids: CASSAGDRAMYEQYF. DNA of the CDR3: TGTGCCAGCAGCGCCGGGGACAGGGCGATGTACGAGCAGTACTTC.

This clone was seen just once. CDR3 loop: CASSSYRGVIDEQYF. CDR3 bases: TGCGCCAGCAGCTCCTACAGGGGGGTGATCGACGAGCAGTACTTC. The rearrangement links TRBV5-1 to TRBJ2-7; TRBD1 aligns across 8 bases. The CDR3 contains 15 residues. The V and J ends lost 3 bases and 5 bases, in that order; junction bases with no gene match: 10. The germline V gene has CDR1 SGHRS and CDR2 YFSETQ.

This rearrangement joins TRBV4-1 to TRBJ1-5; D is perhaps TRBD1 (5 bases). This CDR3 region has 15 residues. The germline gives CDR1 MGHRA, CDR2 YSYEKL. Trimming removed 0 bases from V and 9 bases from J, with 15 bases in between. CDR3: CASSQDLGRQGPQHF. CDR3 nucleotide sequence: TGCGCCAGCAGCCAAGATCTTGGCAGGCAGGGGCCCCAGCATTTT.

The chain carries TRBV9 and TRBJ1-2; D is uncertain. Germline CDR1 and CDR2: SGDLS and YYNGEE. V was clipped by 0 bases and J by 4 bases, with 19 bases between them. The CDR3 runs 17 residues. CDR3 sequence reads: CASSVGSGSSIGYGYTF. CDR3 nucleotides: TGTGCCAGCAGCGTAGGTTCGGGGTCTAGTATTGGCTATGGCTACACCTTC.

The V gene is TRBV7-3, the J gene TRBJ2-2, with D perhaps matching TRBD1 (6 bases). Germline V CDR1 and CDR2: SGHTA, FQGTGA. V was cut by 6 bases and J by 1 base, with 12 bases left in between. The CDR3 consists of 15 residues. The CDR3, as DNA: TGTGCCAGCAGACCCTCGACAGGGAACACCGGGGAGCTGTTTTTT. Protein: CASRPSTGNTGELFF.

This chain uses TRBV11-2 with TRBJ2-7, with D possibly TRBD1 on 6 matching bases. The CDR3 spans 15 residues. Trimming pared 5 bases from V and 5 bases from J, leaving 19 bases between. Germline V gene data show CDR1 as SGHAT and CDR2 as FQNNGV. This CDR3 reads CASSPWTAPPNEQYF. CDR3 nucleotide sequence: TGTGCCAGCAGCCCGTGGACAGCCCCTCCTAACGAGCAGTACTTC.

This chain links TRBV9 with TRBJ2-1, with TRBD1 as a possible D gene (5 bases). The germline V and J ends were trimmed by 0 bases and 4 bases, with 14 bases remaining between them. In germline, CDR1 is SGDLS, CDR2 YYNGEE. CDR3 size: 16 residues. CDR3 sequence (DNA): TGTGCCAGCAGCGTAGGACAGAACCTCCTATACAATGAGCAGTTCTTC. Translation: CASSVGQNLLYNEQFF.

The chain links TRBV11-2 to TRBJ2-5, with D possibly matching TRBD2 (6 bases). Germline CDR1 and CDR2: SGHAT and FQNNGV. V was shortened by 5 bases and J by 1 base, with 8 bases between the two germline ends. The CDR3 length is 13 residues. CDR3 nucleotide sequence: TGTGCCAGCAGCCGGGAGCTCCAAGAGACCCAGTACTTC. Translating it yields CASSRELQETQYF.

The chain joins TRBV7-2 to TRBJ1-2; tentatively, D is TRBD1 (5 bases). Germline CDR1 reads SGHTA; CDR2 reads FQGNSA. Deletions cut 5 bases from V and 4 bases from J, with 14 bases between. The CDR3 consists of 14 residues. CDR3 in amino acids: CASSDGRGTYGYTF. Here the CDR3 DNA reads TGTGCCAGCAGCGACGGCCGGGGGACCTATGGCTACACCTTC.

The CDR3 DNA follows: TGTGCCAGCAGTTTCACAGGGGATGGCTACACCTTC. Translation gives CASSFTGDGYTF. This chain uses TRBV27 with TRBJ1-2; 7 bases align to TRBD1. The V gene end was trimmed by 3 bases and the J gene end by 6 bases; junction bases not matched to a gene: 1. There are 12 residues in the CDR3. The germline V gene encodes CDR1 MNHEY and CDR2 SMNVEV (reference sequence).

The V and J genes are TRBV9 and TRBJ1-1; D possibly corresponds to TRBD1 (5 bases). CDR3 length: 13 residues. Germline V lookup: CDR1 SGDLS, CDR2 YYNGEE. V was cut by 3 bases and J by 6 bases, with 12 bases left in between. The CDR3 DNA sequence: TGTGCCAGCAGCGGGGGCAGGGTTCCTGAAGCTTTCTTT. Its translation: CASSGGRVPEAFF. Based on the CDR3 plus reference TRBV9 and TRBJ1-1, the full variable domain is DSGVTQTPKHLITATGQRVTLRCSPRSGDLSVYWYQQSLDQGLQFLIQYYNGEERAKGNILERFSAQQFPDLHSELNLSSLELGDSALYFCASSGGRVPEAFFGQGTRLTVV.

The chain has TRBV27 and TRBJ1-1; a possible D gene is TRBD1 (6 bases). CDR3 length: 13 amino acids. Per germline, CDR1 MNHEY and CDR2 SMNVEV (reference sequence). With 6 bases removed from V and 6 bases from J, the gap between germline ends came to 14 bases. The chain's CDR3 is CASSPPGDPEAFF. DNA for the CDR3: TGTGCCAGCAGCCCCCCAGGGGACCCTGAAGCTTTCTTT.

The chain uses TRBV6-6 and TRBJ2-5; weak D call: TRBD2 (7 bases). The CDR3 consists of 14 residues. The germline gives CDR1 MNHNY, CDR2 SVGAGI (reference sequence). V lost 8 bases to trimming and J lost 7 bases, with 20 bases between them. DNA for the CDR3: TGTGCCAGCGCAGGGGTCGAGGGGGGGATGACCCAGTACTTC. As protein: CASAGVEGGMTQYF.

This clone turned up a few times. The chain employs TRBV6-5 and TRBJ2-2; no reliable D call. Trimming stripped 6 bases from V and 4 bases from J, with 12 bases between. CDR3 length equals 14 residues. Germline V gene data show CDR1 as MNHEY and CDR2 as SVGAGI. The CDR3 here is CASSPVASTGELFF. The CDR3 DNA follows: TGTGCCAGCAGCCCCGTGGCATCCACCGGGGAGCTGTTTTTT.

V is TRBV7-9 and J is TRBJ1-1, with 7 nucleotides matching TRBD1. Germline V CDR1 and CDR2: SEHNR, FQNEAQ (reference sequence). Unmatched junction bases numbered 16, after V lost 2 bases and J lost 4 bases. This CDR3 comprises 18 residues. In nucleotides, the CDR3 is TGTGCCAGCAGCTTACCGACAGGGATGGGCTCGGGTGTCACTGAAGCTTTCTTT. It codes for CASSLPTGMGSGVTEAFF.

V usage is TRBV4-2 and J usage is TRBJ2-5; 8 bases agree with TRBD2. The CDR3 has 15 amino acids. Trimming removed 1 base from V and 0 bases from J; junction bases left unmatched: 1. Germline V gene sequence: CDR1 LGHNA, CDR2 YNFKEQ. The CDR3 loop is CASSQGTSHQETQYF. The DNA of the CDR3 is TGTGCCAGCAGCCAAGGGACTAGCCACCAAGAGACCCAGTACTTC.

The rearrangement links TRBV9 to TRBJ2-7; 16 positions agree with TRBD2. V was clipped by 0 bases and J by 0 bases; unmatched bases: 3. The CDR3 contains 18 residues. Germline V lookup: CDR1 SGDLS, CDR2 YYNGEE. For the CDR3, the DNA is TGTGCCAGCAGCGTAGAAGGGACTAGCGGGGGGGGCTCCTACGAGCAGTACTTC. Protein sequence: CASSVEGTSGGGSYEQYF.